This TCR beta chain was recovered during a study of blood T cell repertoires in COVID-19. Across the study: Both acute and convalescent COVID-19 samples were obtained from the United States, Italy and Spain. PBMCs, B-cell-depleted T cells, or T cells provided the cDNA or gDNA that made up the material.

Those enrolled, adults aged 18 to 89 years, came from 25 or so US areas. The protocol was immunoSEQ multiplex PCR, while the TCRdb copy is restricted to in-frame clones and leaves out a portion. The repertoire has around 210,000 clones, roughly nine tenths of them found once; the top ten carry 6.5% to 9.5%. Germline CDR1 LGHDT, CDR2 YNNKEL (reference sequence). Trimming took 0 bases from V and 0 from J, leaving 8 bases between them. The CDR3 spans 15 residues. The sequencing sample was made of PBMCs or T cells enriched from blood (not recorded which). The TCR sequence derives from a woman aged 18 to 35 who had recovered from COVID-19. The chain combines TRBV3-1 (or the pseudogene TRBV3-2) with TRBJ1-1; D is uncertain. The CDR3 DNA sequence: TGTGCCAGCAGCCAAGAGAGGTTGATGAACACTGAAGCTTTCTTT. Translation gives CASSQERLMNTEAFF.